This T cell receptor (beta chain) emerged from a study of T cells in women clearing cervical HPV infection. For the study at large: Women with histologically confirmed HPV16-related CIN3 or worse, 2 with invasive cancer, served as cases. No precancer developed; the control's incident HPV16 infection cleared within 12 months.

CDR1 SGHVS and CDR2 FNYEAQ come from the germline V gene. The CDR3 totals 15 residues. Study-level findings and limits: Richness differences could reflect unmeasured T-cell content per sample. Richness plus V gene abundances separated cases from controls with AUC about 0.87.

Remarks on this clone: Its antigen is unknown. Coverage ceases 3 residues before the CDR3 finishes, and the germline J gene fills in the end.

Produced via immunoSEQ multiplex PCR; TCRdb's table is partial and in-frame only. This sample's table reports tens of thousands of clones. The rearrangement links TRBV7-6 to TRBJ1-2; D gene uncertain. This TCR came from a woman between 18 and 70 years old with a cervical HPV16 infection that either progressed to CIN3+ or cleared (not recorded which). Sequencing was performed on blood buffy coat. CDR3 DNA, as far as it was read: TGTGCCAGCAGCCCCAACCTACAGCCATACAATGAC. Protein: CASSPNLQPYND. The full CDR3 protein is CASSPNLQPYNDYTF.